One and the same sample provided the 18 T cell receptor beta chains below, sequenced in a study of human T cells and chemical hapten exposure (dated by TCRdb to the early 2020s). The time point label corresponds to: patch test 2, 6 weeks after DPC sensitization. According to the study, the label for this sample's treatment or condition signals: therapeutic diphenylcyclopropenone sensitization with weekly scalp DPC. Receptor amplification or capture employed RACE. Reads for this sample came from a NextSeq 500. Through fastp at Q25 and MiXCR, TCRdb rebuilt clones from the public reads, retaining in-frame beta chains. Identical CDR3 protein sequences are pooled into one entry, listed with their most common genes and DNA. The sample table shows approximately 89,000 distinct CDR3 sequences, and 10% are seen once. The top ten hold 2.5% of the sample. Sequenced here: whole blood, sampled in connection with sensitization to the hapten diphenylcyclopropenone (DPC). These receptors all come from a woman aged 30 to 39 with alopecia areata. Some clones in this sample may be carry-over from other donors' samples.

This clonotype was detected many times. The chain couples TRBV20-1 to TRBJ2-5; TRBD1 agrees at 7 bases. The V segment lost 3 bases and the J segment 4 bases; nucleotides outside the gene matches: 5. This CDR3 is 13 amino acids long. Germline lookup yields CDR1 DFQATT and CDR2 SNEGSKA (reference sequence). The DNA for the CDR3 is TGCAGTGCTAGCCTGGGACAGCGAGAGACCCAGTACTTC. Encoded protein: CSASLGQRETQYF.

The rearrangement links TRBV21-1 to TRBJ2-1; the D call of TRBD2 is as the table states it, not checked on the DNA. TRBV21-1 is termed a pseudogene. The CDR3 runs 16 residues. DNA for the CDR3: TGTGCCAGCAGCCGCTCTGCTAGCGGGGGGTACAATGAGCAGTTCTTC. Amino acids: CASSRSASGGYNEQFF.

This clonotype was counted a few times. The genes are TRBV27 and TRBJ2-7; 15 bases are shared with TRBD2. The CDR3 spans 15 residues. J gave up 5 bases and V 6 bases, and 5 bases lay outside the gene matches. Germline-derived CDR1 and CDR2 are MNHEY and SMNVEV (reference sequence). The CDR3 region is CASSSGLAGGHEQYF. In DNA, the CDR3 is TGTGCCAGCAGCTCCGGACTAGCGGGAGGGCACGAGCAGTACTTC.

This clonotype was seen many times. V and J are TRBV18 and TRBJ1-1; tentative D call: TRBD1 (5 bases). This CDR3 is 11 amino acids long. From germline, CDR1 is KGHSH and CDR2 LQKENI. Trimming left V 8 bases short and J 7 bases short, with 11 bases between. CDR3 DNA: TGTGCCAGCCAAATAGGGGATGAAGCTTTCTTT. Encoded protein: CASQIGDEAFF.

Turning to this clonotype: Since a much larger clone is just one base distant, this may be a read error. This chain links TRBV11-3 with TRBJ2-2, with a possible D match to TRBD2 (5 bases). CDR1 is SGHNT, CDR2 YENEEA, per germline. The length of the CDR3 is 14 residues. Here the CDR3 DNA reads TGTGCCAGCAGCCGCATAGCGTACACCGAGGAGCTGTTTTTT. Translated, it gives CASSRIAYTEELFF. Complete variable domain (other parts from reference TRBV11-3 and TRBJ2-2): EAGVVQSPRYKIIEKKQPVAFWCNPISGHNTLYWYLQNLGQGPELLIRYENEEAVDDSQLPKDRFSAERLKGVDSTLKIQPAELGDSAVYLCASSRIAYTEELFFGEGSRLTVL.

This clonotype was seen many times. V gene TRBV29-1 combines with J gene TRBJ2-1; the D gene is possibly TRBD2 (5 bases). The CDR3 has 14 residues. Germline V gene data show CDR1 as SQVTM and CDR2 as ANQGSEA. The germline V and J ends were trimmed by 3 bases and 6 bases, with 15 bases remaining between them. The CDR3 loop is CSVERPPRGNEQFF. The CDR3 DNA is TGCAGCGTTGAGAGACCCCCTCGGGGCAATGAGCAGTTCTTC.

The rearrangement uses TRBV3-1 and TRBJ1-6, with a possible D match to TRBD1 (6 bases). The CDR3 spans 16 residues. The germline CDR1 and CDR2 sequences are LGHDT and YNNKEL (reference sequence). V was cut by 1 base and J by 5 bases, with 12 bases left in between. This CDR3 is CASSQGDISHNSPLHF. In DNA, the CDR3 is TGTGCCAGCAGCCAAGGGGACATCAGCCATAATTCACCCCTCCACTTT. Based on the CDR3 plus reference TRBV3-1 and TRBJ1-6, the full variable domain is DTAVSQTPKYLVTQMGNDKSIKCEQNLGHDTMYWYKQDSKKFLKIMFSYNNKELIINETVPNRFSPKSPDKAHLNLHINSLELGDSAVYFCASSQGDISHNSPLHFGNGTRLTVT.

This clonotype was recorded many times. The CDR3 spells CASSQVTSYNEQFF. Written as DNA, the CDR3 is TGTGCCAGCAGCCAAGTTACCTCCTACAATGAGCAGTTCTTC. The chain recombines TRBV14 with TRBJ2-1, with no clear D. Germline lookup yields CDR1 SGHDN and CDR2 FVKESK. V shed 1 base and J shed 0 bases, with 4 bases lying between them. The CDR3 runs to 14 residues.

This clonotype was detected only a few times. The V gene is TRBV5-1, the J gene TRBJ1-5; no firm D call. The ends were cut back, 0 bases at V and 0 bases at J, with 7 bases in the middle. CDR3 size: 15 residues. The germline CDR1 and CDR2 sequences are SGHRS and YFSETQ. The CDR3 bases are TGCGCCAGCAGCTTGGACGGGGATAGCAATCAGCCCCAGCATTTT. Residues: CASSLDGDSNQPQHF. The full variable domain, its missing parts supplied by reference TRBV5-1 and TRBJ1-5, is KAGVTQTPRYLIKTRGQQVTLSCSPISGHRSVSWYQQTPGQGLQFLFEYFSETQRNKGNFPGRFSGRQFSNSRSEMNVSTLELGDSALYLCASSLDGDSNQPQHFGDGTRLSIL.

This clonotype was recorded many times. The V and J genes are TRBV4-3 and TRBJ1-1; D is possibly TRBD1 (6 bases). Between the trimmed V and J ends, which lost 0 bases and 4 bases, there was a span of 15 bases. The CDR3 has 16 residues. The germline V gene has CDR1 LGHNA and CDR2 YSLEER. The CDR3 reads CASSQELGAGATEAFF. The CDR3 DNA reads TGCGCCAGCAGCCAAGAACTCGGTGCGGGGGCCACTGAAGCTTTCTTT.

This clonotype occurred many times. The J gene is TRBJ1-1, the V gene TRBV7-2; D might be TRBD1 (6 bases). The CDR3 extends over 14 amino acids. Trimming removed 6 bases from V and 5 bases from J, with 16 bases in between. Germline CDR1 SGHTA, CDR2 FQGNSA. CDR3 nucleotide sequence: TGTGCCAGCAGTCCCGGCAGGGGCTCTACTGAAGCTTTCTTT. Translating gives CASSPGRGSTEAFF.

This clonotype was seen at least ten times. The V call is TRBV12-3 or TRBV12-4, the J call TRBJ1-1; D call uncertain. The CDR3 spans 15 residues. V lost 6 bases, J lost 4 bases, and 18 bases lay in between. The CDR3 DNA reads as TGTGCCAGCAGCCCCCACAGAAGACTCTCCACTGAAGCTTTCTTT. Translating it yields CASSPHRRLSTEAFF.

The genes are TRBV12-3 or TRBV12-4 and TRBJ2-5; 10 bases match TRBD2. Unmatched junction bases numbered 6, after V lost 6 bases and J lost 2 bases. The CDR3 runs 15 residues. The CDR3 nucleotides are TGTGCCAGCAGCCAAGCGGGGGGGCGTCAAGAGACCCAGTACTTC. Its protein product is CASSQAGGRQETQYF.

The rearrangement joins TRBV15 to TRBJ2-3; D is undetermined. The V gene lost 0 bases and the J gene lost 2 bases, with 6 bases spanning the gap. CDR3 length: 14 residues. The germline V gene has CDR1 LNHNV and CDR2 YYDKDF (reference sequence). For the CDR3, the DNA is TGTGCCACCAGCAGAGAGTACTTCACAGATACGCAGTATTTT. It specifies CATSREYFTDTQYF.

This clonotype was seen a few times. The V gene is TRBV16, the J gene TRBJ2-7; D unclear. V was shortened by 0 bases and J by 7 bases, with 7 bases between the two germline ends. Germline V CDR1 and CDR2: KGHSY, FQNENV. This CDR3 comprises 12 residues. The CDR3 is CASSQSVREQYF. The CDR3, as DNA: TGTGCCAGCAGCCAATCTGTACGGGAGCAGTACTTC. The whole variable domain, remainder taken from reference TRBV16 and TRBJ2-7, is GEEVAQTPKHLVRGEGQKAKLYCAPIKGHSYVFWYQQVLKNEFKFLISFQNENVFDETGMPKERFSAKCLPNSPCSLEIQATKLEDSAVYFCASSQSVREQYFGPGTRLTVT.

The chain links TRBV9 to TRBJ2-1; tentative D call: TRBD2 (7 bases). Germline CDR1 is SGDLS and CDR2 is YYNGEE. The CDR3 contains 16 residues. The ends were cut back, 0 bases at V and 4 bases at J, with 14 bases in the middle. This CDR3 is CASSVATGGLYNEQFF. As DNA, the CDR3 is TGTGCCAGCAGCGTAGCTACGGGGGGCCTTTACAATGAGCAGTTCTTC.

Comment on this clonotype: A much larger clone sits a single nucleotide away, making a read error possible. The chain has TRBV30 and TRBJ1-5; D is undetermined. The germline CDR1 and CDR2 sequences are GTSNPN and SVGIG (reference sequence). Trimming removed 3 bases at V and 0 bases at J, with 9 bases between. The CDR3 covers 14 residues. The DNA for the CDR3 is TGTGCCTGGAGAGGAAGTTATAGCAATCAGCCCCAGCATTTT. Protein sequence: CAWRGSYSNQPQHF. The full variable domain, in which reference TRBV30 and TRBJ1-5 provide the parts outside the CDR3, is SQTIHQWPATLVQPVGSPLSLECTVEGTSNPNLYWYRQAAGRGLQLLFYSVGIGQISSEVPQNLSASRPQDRQFILSSKKLLLSDSGFYLCAWRGSYSNQPQHFGDGTRLSIL.

At least ten counts were recorded for this clonotype. V gene TRBV6-6 combines with J gene TRBJ2-3; tentatively, D is TRBD2 (6 bases). V was trimmed by 7 bases and J by 3 bases, leaving 8 bases between them. The CDR3 is 12 amino acids. Germline CDR1 is MNHNY and CDR2 is SVGAGI (reference sequence). The CDR3 nucleotides read TGTGCCAGCAAGGCGGGGACAGATACGCAGTATTTT. This gives the protein CASKAGTDTQYF.